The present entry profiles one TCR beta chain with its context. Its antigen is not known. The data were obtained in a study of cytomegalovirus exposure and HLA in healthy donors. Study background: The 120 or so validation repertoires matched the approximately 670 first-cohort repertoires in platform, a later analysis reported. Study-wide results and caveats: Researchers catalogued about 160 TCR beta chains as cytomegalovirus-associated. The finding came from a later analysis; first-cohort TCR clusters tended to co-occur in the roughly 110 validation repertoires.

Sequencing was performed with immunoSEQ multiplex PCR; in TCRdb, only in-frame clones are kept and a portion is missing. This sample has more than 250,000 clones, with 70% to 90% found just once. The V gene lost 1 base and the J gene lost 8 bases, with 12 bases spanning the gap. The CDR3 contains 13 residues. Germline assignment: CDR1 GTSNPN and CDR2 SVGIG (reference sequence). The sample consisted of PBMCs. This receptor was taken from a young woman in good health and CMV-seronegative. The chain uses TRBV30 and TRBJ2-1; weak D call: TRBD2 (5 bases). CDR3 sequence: CAWSARRRDEQFF. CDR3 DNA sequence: TGTGCCTGGAGTGCCAGGAGGCGGGATGAGCAGTTCTTC.